The entry below describes one T cell receptor (beta chain). This specimen belongs to a study of T cells after somatic rescue of genetic block. Method: immunoSEQ multiplex PCR; TCRdb's copy keeps in-frame clones and lacks some. The table shows about 10,000 clones, with around 70% occurring only once. V lost 2 bases, J lost 5 bases, and 12 bases stayed unmatched. The CDR3 length is 18 residues. The germline V gene has CDR1 SGHTA and CDR2 FQGTGA. Sequencing used peripheral blood mononuclear cells (PBMCs). The chain combines TRBV7-3 with TRBJ2-1; 10 nucleotides match TRBD1. The source is a boy between 5 and 17 years old. The CDR3 here is CASSLLPPDRGEDNEQFF. The CDR3 DNA reads as TGTGCCAGCAGCTTACTCCCCCCGGACAGGGGGGAAGACAATGAGCAGTTCTTC.